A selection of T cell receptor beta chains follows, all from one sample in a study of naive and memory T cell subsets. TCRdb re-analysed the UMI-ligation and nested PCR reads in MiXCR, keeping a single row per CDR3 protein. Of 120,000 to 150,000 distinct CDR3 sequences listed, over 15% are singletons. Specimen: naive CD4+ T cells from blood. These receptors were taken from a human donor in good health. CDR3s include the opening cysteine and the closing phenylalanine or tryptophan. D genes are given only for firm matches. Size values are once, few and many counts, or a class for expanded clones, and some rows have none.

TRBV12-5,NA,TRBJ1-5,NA,TGTGCTAGTGGTTTGGCCCCGTCGTGGTTGGGGGTAAATCAGCCCCAGCATTTT,CASGLAPSWLGVNQPQHF
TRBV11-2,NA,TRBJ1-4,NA,TGTGCCAGCAGCTCTACAGGGTATAATGAAAAACTGTTTTTT,CASSSTGYNEKLFF
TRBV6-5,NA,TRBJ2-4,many,TGTGCCAGCAGTTACTCGGCGGGACTAGCCAAAAACATTCAGTACTTC,CASSYSAGLAKNIQYF
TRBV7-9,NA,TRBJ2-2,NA,TGTGCCAGCAGCTCCCATGCCGGACGGGGGACCGGGGAGCTGTTTTTT,CASSSHAGRGTGELFF
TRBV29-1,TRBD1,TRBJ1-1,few,TGCAGCGTTGAAATCTGGCAGGGGGAAACTGAAGCTTTCTTT,CSVEIWQGETEAFF
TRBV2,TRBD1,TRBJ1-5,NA,TGTGCCAGCGATAACCTCGGGACAGGGGGGCAGCCCCAGCATTTT,CASDNLGTGGQPQHF
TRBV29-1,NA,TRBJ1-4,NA,TGCAGCGCCCTAGGTAGGGGGGCTGCAACTAATGAAAAACTGTTTTTT,CSALGRGAATNEKLFF
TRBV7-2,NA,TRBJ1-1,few,TGTGCCAGCAGCGAGGCCACTGAAGCTTTCTTT,CASSEATEAFF
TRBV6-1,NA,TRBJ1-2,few,TGTGCCAGCAGCAACCCCCGGGGAGGGGAAGGGTATGGCTACACCTTC,CASSNPRGGEGYGYTF
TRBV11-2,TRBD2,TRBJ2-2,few,TGTGCCAGCAGCACCTCTGGCGGGAGAAGTCTCGGGGAGCTGTTTTTT,CASSTSGGRSLGELFF
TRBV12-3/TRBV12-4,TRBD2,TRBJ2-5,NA,TGTGCCAGCAGTCCCCGAGCGGGAGTACAAGAGACCCAGTACTTC,CASSPRAGVQETQYF
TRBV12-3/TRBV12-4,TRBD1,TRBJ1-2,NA,TGTGCCAGCAGGATACAGGGGGCTGGTGGCTACACCTTC,CASRIQGAGGYTF
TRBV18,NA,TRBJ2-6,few,TGTGCCAGCTCACCTTCCGATCAGGGTGCCCCTGGGGCCAACGTCCTGACTTTC,CASSPSDQGAPGANVLTF
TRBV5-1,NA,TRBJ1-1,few,TGCGCCAGCAGCTTCCAGGGGCGCACTGAAGCTTTCTTT,CASSFQGRTEAFF
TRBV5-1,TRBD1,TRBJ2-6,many,TGCGCCAGCAGGAATGGGACAGGGAACGGGGCCAACGTCCTGACTTTC,CASRNGTGNGANVLTF
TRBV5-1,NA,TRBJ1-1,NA,TGCGCCAGCAGCTCCCAATTAGGGGAGGGAAGGACTGAAGCTTTCTTT,CASSSQLGEGRTEAFF
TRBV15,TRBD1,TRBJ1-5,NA,TGTGCCACCAGCAGAACCACAGGGGGCCTGGGTCAGCCCCAGCATTTT,CATSRTTGGLGQPQHF
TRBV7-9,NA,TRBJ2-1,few,TGTGCCAGCAGCCCTGCGGCCAATGAGCAGTTCTTC,CASSPAANEQFF
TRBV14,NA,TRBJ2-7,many,TGTGCCAGCAGCCCCCTCAGTTCCCCGTCCTACGAGCAGTACTTC,CASSPLSSPSYEQYF
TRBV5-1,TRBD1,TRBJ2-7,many,TGCGCCAGCAGCCCATCCGGGACAGGGGGCGCCGAGCAGTACTTC,CASSPSGTGGAEQYF
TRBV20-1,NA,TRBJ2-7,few,TGCAGTGCTAGAGATCCCGTACTCTACGAGCAGTACTTC,CSARDPVLYEQYF
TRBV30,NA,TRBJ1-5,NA,TGTGCCTGGAGTGCGGCAGGGGATCAGCCCCAGCATTTT,CAWSAAGDQPQHF
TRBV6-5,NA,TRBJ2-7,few,TGTGCCAGCAGTTATTTAACCGAGCAGTACTTC,CASSYLTEQYF
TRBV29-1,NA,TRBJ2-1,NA,TGCAGCCTTTTGGGGGCAGGGAACAATGAGCAGTTCTTC,CSLLGAGNNEQFF
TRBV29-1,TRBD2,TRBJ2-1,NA,TGCAGCGTTGACCCCCTAGCGGGAGGGCAAAGGGAGCAGTTCTTC,CSVDPLAGGQREQFF
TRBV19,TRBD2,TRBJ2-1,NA,TGTGCCAGTAGTTCGAAAACTAGCGGGAGGGCCGAAGAGCAGTTCTTC,CASSSKTSGRAEEQFF
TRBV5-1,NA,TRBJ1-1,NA,TGCGCCAGCAGCTCGGTTCCGAACACTGAAGCTTTCTTT,CASSSVPNTEAFF
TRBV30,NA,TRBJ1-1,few,TGTGCCTGGAGTAGGGGGGCTGGCACTGAAGCTTTCTTT,CAWSRGAGTEAFF